These T cell receptor beta chains were read from a single sample in a study of CD8 T cells in Susac syndrome. One entry per CDR3 protein results from TCRdb running MiXCR on the immunoSEQ multiplex PCR reads. The sample lists 100,000 to 150,000 distinct CDR3 sequences; about 95% were seen once. Material: CD4+ T cells from PBMCs. The origin of the receptors is a human donor in good health. The CDR3 runs from the conserved cysteine through the conserved F or W. A D gene is named only where the DNA matches it firmly. The size field is filled for only some rows; it gives once, few, many or a size class.

TRBV7-2	TRBJ2-5	.	15	.	TGTGCCAGCAGCTCGTCTGGGTCCAGCCAAGAGACCCAGTACTTC	CASSSSGSSQETQYF
TRBV6-5	TRBJ2-4	.	13	.	TGTGCCAGCAAAACCCTAGCCAAAAACATTCAGTACTTC	CASKTLAKNIQYF
TRBV5-6	TRBJ2-3	.	15	.	TGTGCCAGCAGCTTGGTTGGTCAGGCTACAGATACGCAGTATTTT	CASSLVGQATDTQYF
TRBV7-9	TRBJ2-1	once	17	TRBD2	TGTGCCAGCAGCTCCCGGACTAGCGGGACATCCTACAATGAGCAGTTCTTC	CASSSRTSGTSYNEQFF
TRBV6-5	TRBJ2-2	.	14	.	TGTGCCAGCAGCGGAAAAGGACCACCCGGGGAGCTGTTTTTT	CASSGKGPPGELFF
TRBV28	TRBJ2-3	.	15	TRBD2	TGTGCCAGCAGTGGAGCGGGAGCGGGCACAGATACGCAGTATTTT	CASSGAGAGTDTQYF
TRBV20-1	TRBJ1-1	.	13	.	TGCAGTGCTAGATGGGGGCTGAACACTGAAGCTTTCTTT	CSARWGLNTEAFF
TRBV7-2	TRBJ2-7	.	12	.	TGTGCCAGCAGCCACCAAGCCTACGAGCAGTACTTC	CASSHQAYEQYF
TRBV2	TRBJ2-7	.	13	TRBD1	TGTGCCAGCACGGGGCAGGGGGCTGGGGAGCAGTACTTC	CASTGQGAGEQYF
TRBV5-1	TRBJ2-1	.	16	TRBD2	TGCGCCAGCAGCTGGACTAGCGGGAGCTCCTACAATGAGCAGTTCTTC	CASSWTSGSSYNEQFF
TRBV28	TRBJ2-7	.	13	TRBD1	TGTGCCAGCAGTTTATCCCACAGGGGCCCGCAGTACTTC	CASSLSHRGPQYF
TRBV3-1	TRBJ2-7	once	15	.	TGTGCCAGCAGCCTCCGGAGGCAGGGCCCCTACGAGCAGTACTTC	CASSLRRQGPYEQYF
TRBV3-1	TRBJ2-6	once	19	TRBD2	TGTGCCAGCAGCCAAGGACTAGCGGAATCATCCTCTGGGGCCAACGTCCTGACTTTC	CASSQGLAESSSGANVLTF
TRBV19	TRBJ2-2	.	17	TRBD1	TGTGCCAGTAAAGGGAGAGGGACAGGGAAGAACACCGGGGAGCTGTTTTTT	CASKGRGTGKNTGELFF
TRBV30	TRBJ2-3	.	13	TRBD2	TGTGCCTGGATTGCAGCGGGAAGATTTACGCAGTATTTT	CAWIAAGRFTQYF
TRBV6-1	TRBJ2-3	.	17	TRBD2	TGTGCCAGCAGTCCCGCGCGAAGCGGGGCCCTCACAGATACGCAGTATTTT	CASSPARSGALTDTQYF
TRBV6-2/TRBV6-3	TRBJ1-1	.	12	TRBD1	TGTGCCAGCAGTTACGAGGGGGCACGAGCTTTCTTT	CASSYEGARAFF
TRBV7-9	TRBJ2-3	.	15	.	TGTGCCAGCAGCTACAGGGCTGGAATCACAGATACGCAGTATTTT	CASSYRAGITDTQYF
TRBV18	TRBJ1-1	.	13	.	TGTGCCAGCTCACCAGGGCAGGGCGAAGAAGCTTTCTTT	CASSPGQGEEAFF
TRBV5-1	TRBJ2-5	.	16	TRBD2	TGCGCCAGCAGCTTGGGACTAGCGGGACAGAGCAAGACCCAGTACTTC	CASSLGLAGQSKTQYF
TRBV5-6	TRBJ2-7	.	13	TRBD1	TGTGCCAGCAGCTTCAGTACAGGGGCCGAGCAGTACTTC	CASSFSTGAEQYF
TRBV3-1	TRBJ2-7	.	14	.	TGTGCCAGCAGCCAAGCTAGCTGGGGCTACGAGCAGTACTTC	CASSQASWGYEQYF
TRBV29-1	TRBJ2-6	.	14	.	TGCAGCGCCCGAACAGGGCCGTGGGCCAACGTCCTGACTTTC	CSARTGPWANVLTF
TRBV4-2	TRBJ1-3	.	15	.	TGTGCCAGCAGCCAAGTGACGACAGCTGGAAACACCATATATTTT	CASSQVTTAGNTIYF
TRBV10-3	TRBJ1-2	.	14	TRBD1	TGTGCCATCAGTGAGGGACAGGGGGTGTATGGCTACACCTTC	CAISEGQGVYGYTF
TRBV12-3/TRBV12-4	TRBJ1-5	.	14	.	TGTGCCAGCAGTTTCGGGGGAGCAAACCAGCCCCAGCATTTT	CASSFGGANQPQHF
TRBV29-1	TRBJ1-2	.	13	.	TGCAGCGTCTCCGGTCGGGCTAACTATGGCTACACCTTC	CSVSGRANYGYTF
TRBV6-1	TRBJ2-7	.	14	.	TGTGCCAGCAGTGAACGGGGAGGTACCTACGAGCAGTACTTC	CASSERGGTYEQYF
TRBV7-2	TRBJ2-7	.	17	TRBD2	TGTGCCAGCAGCTTAGCAACTAGCGGGAACAGAGGCTACGAGCAGTACTTC	CASSLATSGNRGYEQYF
TRBV6-6	TRBJ1-4	.	14	.	TGTGCCAGCAGTTACAACAGGGCGGGCGAAAAACTGTTTTTT	CASSYNRAGEKLFF
TRBV28	TRBJ2-7	few	16	TRBD1	TGTGCCAGCAGCTTGACAGGGCAAGGGGGTTTTGGGGAGCAGTACTTC	CASSLTGQGGFGEQYF
TRBV29-1	TRBJ2-3	.	12	.	TGCAGCGCATTGAGGCTGACAGATACGCAGTATTTT	CSALRLTDTQYF
TRBV19	TRBJ1-5	.	18	TRBD1	TGTGCCAGTAGTAAGGACAGGAAAACCCTCCGAGAAGCTCAGCCCCAGCATTTT	CASSKDRKTLREAQPQHF
TRBV11-2	TRBJ2-7	few	15	.	TGTGCCAGCAGCGCAGACAGGATTTCCTCCTACGAGCAGTACTTC	CASSADRISSYEQYF
TRBV2	TRBJ1-5	.	19	TRBD1	TGTGCCAGCAGTGAGGAATCCCACTCCGGGACAGGGGACACGCGACCCCAGCATTTT	CASSEESHSGTGDTRPQHF
TRBV4-2	TRBJ1-3	once	14	TRBD1	TGTGCCAGCAGCCAAGGAAGACAGGGGAACACCATATATTTT	CASSQGRQGNTIYF
TRBV7-2	TRBJ2-1	once	17	TRBD2	TGTGCCAGCAGCCGAGGGTCGGGAGGGCCGTCCTACAATGAGCAGTTCTTC	CASSRGSGGPSYNEQFF
TRBV2	TRBJ1-1	.	13	.	TGTGCCAGCAGTGACAGGCTGAACACTGAAGCTTTCTTT	CASSDRLNTEAFF
TRBV5-1	TRBJ2-6	.	15	.	TGCGCCAGCAGCTTGGGCGAGCTAAGGGCCAACGTCCTGACTTTC	CASSLGELRANVLTF
TRBV2	TRBJ2-7	.	11	.	TGTGCCAGCAGTGAAGACCCCGAGCAGTACTTC	CASSEDPEQYF
TRBV29-1	TRBJ1-5	.	13	.	TGCAGCGTGGGGGGACGGACCGACGGGCCCCAGCATTTT	CSVGGRTDGPQHF
TRBV15	TRBJ2-1	.	15	.	TGTGCCACCAGCAGAGAGCGGCTAGCACCGAATGAGCAGTTCTTC	CATSRERLAPNEQFF
TRBV18	TRBJ1-2	.	14	.	TGTGCCAGCTCACCACCGGGGGGCAACTATGGCTACACCTTC	CASSPPGGNYGYTF
TRBV28	TRBJ1-5	.	14	TRBD1	TGTGCCAGCAGCCAAGGACAGGGCTATCAGCCCCAGCATTTT	CASSQGQGYQPQHF
TRBV12-3/TRBV12-4	TRBJ2-1	.	16	TRBD2	TGTGCCAGCAGCGCGAGGGCTAGCGGGAGTATAGATGAGCAGTTCTTC	CASSARASGSIDEQFF
TRBV20-1	TRBJ2-1	.	13	.	TGCAGTGGCCCGACTGGCTCCTACAATGAGCAGTTCTTC	CSGPTGSYNEQFF
TRBV24-1	TRBJ2-1	.	15	.	TGTGCCACCACTCCTTCCGAGACAGCGGGCAATGAGCAGTTCTTC	CATTPSETAGNEQFF
TRBV15	TRBJ1-5	.	14	.	TGTGCCACCAGCAGGAGGGGTAATCGTCAGCCCCAGCATTTT	CATSRRGNRQPQHF
TRBV29-1	TRBJ2-3	once	15	TRBD2	TGCAGCGTTGGCTTTGCTAGCGGGAAAGCAGATACGCAGTATTTT	CSVGFASGKADTQYF
TRBV24-1	TRBJ2-3	.	16	TRBD1	TGTGCCACCAGTTACTCCCCGGGACAGGGAACGAATACGCAGTATTTT	CATSYSPGQGTNTQYF
TRBV3-1	TRBJ2-4	.	14	.	TGTGCCAGCAGCCAAGCACCGGCGAGGGACATTCAGTACTTC	CASSQAPARDIQYF
TRBV3-1	TRBJ2-3	.	13	.	TGTGCCAGCAGCCTGACAGTCACAGATACGCAGTATTTT	CASSLTVTDTQYF